One sample yielded the 10 T cell receptor beta chains listed below, sequenced in a study of Graves' ophthalmopathy and Graves' hyperthyroidism. Beta-chain TCR CDR3 regions were amplified from RNA transcripts. A first-round RT-PCR used HTBI primers, followed by a second-round multiplex PCR. Using its own MiXCR run on the multiplex PCR reads, TCRdb lists one record per CDR3 protein. The data hold about 640,000 distinct CDR3 sequences, with roughly two fifths observed a single time. The source material was peripheral blood. The source is an adult man with Graves' ophthalmopathy.

Many counts were recorded for this clonotype. This chain joins TRBV5-1 and TRBJ2-2; 8 nucleotides line up with TRBD1. The CDR3 consists of 16 residues. Germline CDR1 SGHRS, CDR2 YFSETQ. Unmatched junction bases numbered 7, after V lost 4 bases and J lost 2 bases. The CDR3 coding sequence is TGCGCCAGCAGCACCGTTGGACAGGGCAACACCGGGGAGCTGTTTTTT. Translating it yields CASSTVGQGNTGELFF.

About this clonotype itself: A much larger clone is a single base away; this may be a read error. The CDR3: CASSQPGQATYEQCF. CDR3 DNA sequence: TGTGCCAGTAGTCAACCGGGACAGGCCACCTACGAGCAGTGCTTC. The chain combines TRBV19 with TRBJ2-7; TRBD1 matches 8 bases. The germline CDR1 and CDR2 sequences are LNHDA and SQIVND (reference sequence). The CDR3 loop spans 15 amino acids.

This clonotype was seen only a few times. The missing conserved phenylalanine or tryptophan at the end of this CDR3 makes a read error likely. The limits of the CDR3 on the DNA are not certain, so only TCRdb's listed CDR3 is given. CDR3 amino acids: CATSDGGQ. This chain joins TRBV24-1 and TRBJ2-2; the tabulated D call, TRBD1, remains unverified against the DNA. The CDR3 adds up to 8 amino acids, both ends counted. Germline loops: CDR1 KGHDR, CDR2 SFDVKD.

This rearrangement joins TRBV5-4 to TRBJ1-3; TRBD1 is a possible D gene (5 bases). CDR3 size: 16 residues. V lost 0 bases to trimming and J lost 4 bases, with 14 bases between them. The germline CDR1 and CDR2 sequences are SGHNT and YYREEE (reference sequence). The CDR3 coding sequence is TGTGCCAGCAGCTTGGACCTCGGGGCAGCAGGAAACACCATATATTTT. The encoded protein is CASSLDLGAAGNTIYF.

This clonotype turned up a few times. The rearrangement uses TRBV12-3 or TRBV12-4 and TRBJ1-2; D is possibly TRBD1 (5 bases). The CDR3 spans 16 residues. V lost 5 bases and J 1 base, leaving 17 bases between the germline ends. The CDR3 sequence: CASSTHRDRVNYGYTF. DNA for the CDR3: TGTGCCAGCAGTACTCACCGGGACCGAGTTAACTATGGCTACACCTTC.

In this sample, this clonotype turned up a few times. The chain carries TRBV7-2 and TRBJ2-2; weak D call: TRBD1 (6 bases). Per germline, CDR1 SGHTA and CDR2 FQGNSA. This CDR3 contains 12 residues. Deletions cut 4 bases from V and 8 bases from J, with 8 bases between. The CDR3 coding sequence is TGTGCCAGCAGCTCAGGACAGGGGGAGCTGTTTTTT. Translating gives CASSSGQGELFF.

The rearrangement links TRBV29-1 to TRBJ1-1, with TRBD1 identical over 8 bases. CDR1 and CDR2 from the germline V gene are SQVTM and ANQGSEA. The length of the CDR3 is 13 residues. The V gene end was trimmed by 4 bases and the J gene end by 4 bases; junction bases not matched to a gene: 5. CDR3 region: CSVGQGMSTEAFF. The DNA of the CDR3 is TGCAGCGTTGGACAGGGGATGAGCACTGAAGCTTTCTTT.

This chain joins TRBV3-1 and TRBJ1-1; 7 bases align to TRBD1. CDR1 and CDR2 (germline): LGHDT, YNNKEL (reference sequence). The CDR3 contains 12 residues. V trimming: 5 bases; J trimming: 8 bases; junction bases outside the gene matches: 5. The CDR3 sequence is CASSYRGREAFF. For the CDR3, the DNA is TGTGCCAGCAGCTACAGGGGTCGGGAAGCTTTCTTT.

This chain joins TRBV5-8 and TRBJ2-5; D tentatively reads TRBD1 or TRBD2 (5 bases each). V lost 3 bases and J 4 bases, leaving 10 bases between the germline ends. From germline, CDR1 is SGHTS and CDR2 YDEGEE. This CDR3 contains 13 residues. The CDR3 region is CASSWGPRETQYF. The CDR3, as DNA: TGTGCCAGCAGCTGGGGACCGAGAGAGACCCAGTACTTC.

As to this clonotype: This clone may be a read error of a much larger clone one base away. The chain has TRBV12-3 or TRBV12-4 and TRBJ1-2, with no clear D. The CDR3 has 12 amino acids. DNA of the CDR3: TGTGCCAGCAGTTTATGGGTTAGTGGCCACACCTTC. Its translation: CASSLWVSGHTF.